This is a list of T cell receptor beta chains from one sample in a study of tumor-infiltrating lymphocytes in primary liver carcinoma. TCRdb re-called the multiplex PCR reads through MiXCR, storing one row per CDR3 protein. The repertoire holds about 190,000 distinct CDR3 sequences, with approximately 86% as singletons. Sequencing used tumor tissue from primary liver carcinoma. These receptors were collected from a man aged 40-49 years with primary liver carcinoma and hepatitis B virus infection. CDR3s include the opening cysteine and the closing phenylalanine or tryptophan. Fields, in order: J gene, D gene, V gene, clone size, CDR3 DNA, CDR3 protein. D genes are given only for firm matches. Expanded clones get a size class; other rows say once, few or many, or leave the size out.

J gene: TRBJ2-1
D gene: -
V gene: TRBV6-1
clone size: -
CDR3 DNA: TGTGCCAGCAGTAAATTTAGCGGAAGGGGGGGGTACAATGAGCAGTTCTTC
CDR3 protein: CASSKFSGRGGYNEQFF

J gene: TRBJ2-3
D gene: TRBD2
V gene: TRBV13
clone size: -
CDR3 DNA: TGTGCCAGCGGTCGTCGACTAGCGGGCACAGATACGCTGTATTTT
CDR3 protein: CASGRRLAGTDTLYF

J gene: TRBJ1-1
D gene: -
V gene: TRBV6-5
clone size: -
CDR3 DNA: TGTACCAGCAGTTACTCGGGGGTGATTAACACTGAAGTTTTCTTT
CDR3 protein: CTSSYSGVINTEVFF

J gene: TRBJ1-1
D gene: -
V gene: TRBV6-1
clone size: -
CDR3 DNA: TGTACCAGCAGTGACCCAAGGGGTGATGGGCCGTTGAAGCGCGCTTACTTT
CDR3 protein: CTSSDPRGDGPLKRAYF

J gene: TRBJ2-2
D gene: -
V gene: TRBV6-1
clone size: -
CDR3 DNA: TGTGCCAGCAGTGAAGTCACCACTAGCCTACCCGGGGAGCTGTTTTTT
CDR3 protein: CASSEVTTSLPGELFF

J gene: TRBJ2-2
D gene: TRBD1
V gene: TRBV5-1
clone size: many
CDR3 DNA: TGCGCCAGCAGCCAACTCCCCCAAGGGACAGGGGGCACCGGGGAGCTGTTTTTT
CDR3 protein: CASSQLPQGTGGTGELFF

J gene: TRBJ2-7
D gene: -
V gene: TRBV11-2
clone size: -
CDR3 DNA: TGTGCCAGTAGCTCTAATAGTAGCTCCTACGAGCAGTACTTC
CDR3 protein: CASSSNSSSYEQYF

J gene: TRBJ2-5
D gene: -
V gene: TRBV6-5
clone size: -
CDR3 DNA: TGTGTCAGCAGTTACCCGGGGGCGGAGGCCCAGTACTTC
CDR3 protein: CVSSYPGAEAQYF

J gene: TRBJ1-1
D gene: TRBD1
V gene: TRBV30
clone size: -
CDR3 DNA: TGTGCTTGTGAAAGACAGGGAAGGACTCAAGCTTTCTTT
CDR3 protein: CACERQGRTQAFF

J gene: TRBJ1-5
D gene: -
V gene: TRBV19
clone size: many
CDR3 DNA: TGTGCCAGTACCACCTCGGACTTCCATAGCAATCAGCCCCAGCATTTT
CDR3 protein: CASTTSDFHSNQPQHF

J gene: TRBJ1-1
D gene: -
V gene: TRBV28
clone size: few
CDR3 DNA: TGTGCCAGCAGTTTAGCAACAACAGGGAACAGTGAGGCTTTCTTT
CDR3 protein: CASSLATTGNSEAFF

J gene: TRBJ2-6
D gene: TRBD2
V gene: TRBV6-5
clone size: -
CDR3 DNA: TGTGCCAGCAGTTACATTCCCAGCGGGAATACTGGGGCCAACGTCCTGACTTTC
CDR3 protein: CASSYIPSGNTGANVLTF

J gene: TRBJ1-1
D gene: -
V gene: TRBV29-1
clone size: -
CDR3 DNA: TGCATCGTTAGGAACACTGAAGCTTCCTTT
CDR3 protein: CIVRNTEASF